Each of the 4 T cell receptor beta chains below was sequenced from the same sample in a study of identical twins (dated by TCRdb to the mid-2010s). Libraries came from 5' RACE. Data came from an Illumina HiSeq 2000. TCRdb trimmed the raw reads at Q25, called clones with MiXCR and kept productive beta chains. Each CDR3 protein gets just one entry, which takes the most common genes and DNA from the rows behind it. This sample holds 500,000 to 700,000 distinct CDR3 sequences; roughly 6.6% were observed only once. Together, the top ten hold around 1.6% of the sample. This same sample was also taken into another study, of yellow fever vaccine responses in identical twins.

Sequencing input: PBMCs. The receptor source for this set is a woman younger than 30 in good health.

The chain is built from TRBV2 and TRBJ2-1; D ambiguous. The germline V gene encodes CDR1 SNHLY and CDR2 FYNNEI. V lost 2 bases to trimming and J lost 7 bases, with 6 bases between them. CDR3 size: 12 residues. CDR3 coding DNA: TGTGCCAGCAGTGAACCTAGGAATGAGCAGTTCTTC. It specifies CASSEPRNEQFF.

This clonotype was recorded at least ten times. V and J are TRBV18 and TRBJ1-2; D not certain. Germline CDR1 reads KGHSH; CDR2 reads LQKENI. The CDR3 sequence is 14 residues long. Trimming stripped 3 bases from V and 4 bases from J, with 12 bases between. The chain's CDR3 is CASSPGASIYGYTF. Written as DNA, the CDR3 is TGTGCCAGCTCACCTGGAGCCTCCATCTATGGCTACACCTTC.

This clonotype occurred many times. The J gene is TRBJ1-2, the V gene TRBV20-1; D gene ambiguous. The CDR3 contains 12 residues. The V end lost 2 bases, the J end lost 7 bases, and 11 bases lay between the germline ends. The V gene's germline CDR1 is DFQATT and CDR2 SNEGSKA (reference sequence). The CDR3 region has the DNA TGCAGTGCTAGATGGGCGACGGGTGGCTACACCTTC. Translating it yields CSARWATGGYTF.

V gene TRBV5-6 combines with J gene TRBJ2-5, with D perhaps being TRBD1 or TRBD2 (7 bases each). Germline assignment: CDR1 SGHDT and CDR2 YYEEEE. Trimming took 0 bases from V and 3 from J, leaving 15 bases between them. CDR3 length: 16 residues. The CDR3 region has the DNA TGTGCCAGCAGCTTGGCTCGGGGGGACAGAGAAGAGACCCAGTACTTC. This gives the protein CASSLARGDREETQYF.